The 21 T cell receptor beta chains listed next were all sequenced from one sample in a study of blood T cell repertoires in COVID-19. The repertoire was sequenced with immunoSEQ multiplex PCR; TCRdb's copy has only in-frame clones and lacks some. This table has around 200,000 clones, 70% to 90% appearing once. Specimen: peripheral blood. Every receptor here comes from a man between 40 and 49 years old with active or convalescent COVID-19.

Only a few counts were recorded for this clone. This chain uses TRBV5-6 with TRBJ1-3, with D tentatively TRBD1 (5 bases). CDR1 SGHDT and CDR2 YYEEEE come from the germline V gene. V was clipped by 4 bases and J by 0 bases, with 8 bases between them. CDR3 size: 14 residues. CDR3 loop: CASSQDISGNTIYF. For the CDR3, the DNA is TGTGCCAGCAGCCAGGACATCTCTGGAAACACCATATATTTT.

J is TRBJ2-1 and V is TRBV28; D is possibly TRBD1 (7 bases). This CDR3 region has 15 residues. Trimming pared 6 bases from V and 5 bases from J, leaving 17 bases between. CDR1 is MDHEN, CDR2 SYDVKM, per germline. CDR3 coding DNA: TGTGCCAGCAGCCCAGGGCAGGGGGGCCACAATGAGCAGTTCTTC. Encoded protein: CASSPGQGGHNEQFF.

This chain uses TRBV30 with TRBJ2-1; D is unclear. This CDR3 is 13 amino acids long. Trimming left V 4 bases short and J 7 bases short, with 14 bases between. The germline gives CDR1 GTSNPN, CDR2 SVGIG (reference sequence). CDR3 protein: CAWTLPGRNEQFF. For the CDR3, the DNA is TGTGCCTGGACCCTTCCGGGTAGGAATGAGCAGTTCTTC.

The chain carries TRBV27 and TRBJ2-7; tentative D call: TRBD1 (6 bases). CDR1 is MNHEY and CDR2 is SMNVEV in the germline V gene (reference sequence). This CDR3 region has 16 residues. Between the trimmed V and J ends, which lost 6 bases and 2 bases, there was a span of 20 bases. The CDR3 DNA follows: TGTGCCAGCAGAAGTGATTACACTACAGGGACCTACGAGCAGTACTTC. Translating gives CASRSDYTTGTYEQYF.

V usage is TRBV12-3 or TRBV12-4 and J usage is TRBJ1-1; D not resolved. The germline V and J ends were trimmed by 5 bases and 6 bases, with 10 bases remaining between them. The CDR3 extends over 12 amino acids. The CDR3 DNA reads TGTGCCAGCAGTCCCGGACTATCTGAAGCTTTCTTT. The encoded protein is CASSPGLSEAFF.

The chain is built from TRBV6-6 and TRBJ2-2, with D perhaps matching TRBD2 (5 bases). The CDR3 spans 14 residues. Germline V CDR1 and CDR2: MNHNY, SVGAGI (reference sequence). V lost 0 bases and J lost 6, with 8 bases in between. The CDR3 sequence: CASSYSTGSGELFF. The CDR3 DNA reads TGTGCCAGCAGTTACTCGACGGGGTCCGGGGAGCTGTTTTTT.

A single count supports this clone. This chain uses TRBV6-5 with TRBJ2-3; no reliable D call. The CDR3 has 14 residues. Germline-derived CDR1 and CDR2 are MNHEY and SVGAGI. V was cut by 6 bases and J by 0 bases, with 10 bases left in between. CDR3 sequence (DNA): TGTGCCAGCAGCCAGGATCCTAGCACAGATACGCAGTATTTT. Translated: CASSQDPSTDTQYF.

CDR3 region: CASSSGGSGNTIYF. CDR3 nucleotides: TGTGCCAGCAGTTCCGGGGGCTCTGGAAACACCATATATTTT. V gene TRBV27 combines with J gene TRBJ1-3; D is possibly TRBD1 (5 bases). CDR3 length: 14 amino acids. The V gene's germline CDR1 is MNHEY and CDR2 SMNVEV (reference sequence). Trimming pared 4 bases from V and 0 bases from J, leaving 7 bases between.

In its sample, this clone was seen once. This chain joins TRBV25-1 and TRBJ2-1; TRBD1 agrees at 9 bases. The germline V gene has CDR1 MGHDK and CDR2 SYGVNS. The CDR3 is made up of 15 amino acids. V dropped 2 bases and J dropped 3; count of bases not matched to a gene: 2. CDR3 sequence: CASSEPGQGYNEQFF. CDR3 in DNA: TGTGCCAGCAGTGAACCGGGACAGGGCTACAATGAGCAGTTCTTC.

This clone appeared a few times. This chain joins TRBV30 and TRBJ2-7; D unresolved. Germline V CDR1 and CDR2: GTSNPN, SVGIG (reference sequence). Trimming left V 2 bases short and J 2 bases short, with 4 bases between. The CDR3 has 11 amino acids. The CDR3 spells CAWSQTYEQYF. The CDR3, as DNA: TGTGCCTGGAGTCAGACCTACGAGCAGTACTTC.

The CDR3 reads CASSPTRVSYEQYF. As DNA, the CDR3 is TGTGCCAGCAGTCCTACCAGGGTTTCCTACGAGCAGTACTTC. The J gene is TRBJ2-7, the V gene TRBV28; maybe TRBD1 (5 bases). Per germline, CDR1 MDHEN and CDR2 SYDVKM. V was trimmed by 5 bases and J by 1 base, leaving 12 bases between them. CDR3 length equals 14 residues.

The gene calls are TRBV6-2 or TRBV6-3 and TRBJ2-7, with 9 bases lining up with TRBD1. The CDR3 loop spans 15 amino acids. The junction had 10 bases not matched to a gene; V was cut back by 10 bases and J by 0 bases. Looked up from germline, CDR1 is MNHEY and CDR2 is SVGEGT. The CDR3 coding sequence is TGTGCCACCAGGTACGGGACAGGGATCTCCTACGAGCAGTACTTC. Translating gives CATRYGTGISYEQYF.

The rearrangement uses TRBV11-2 and TRBJ2-7, with a weak D call TRBD1 (6 bases). V gave up 6 bases and J gave up 1 base, with 16 bases separating them. CDR3 size: 15 residues. From germline, CDR1 is SGHAT and CDR2 FQNNGV. CDR3 DNA: TGTGCCAGCAGAGCGACAGGCGCCTTTTCCTACGAGCAGTACTTC. This codes for CASRATGAFSYEQYF.

The V and J genes are TRBV5-6 and TRBJ2-5; a possible D gene is TRBD2 (6 bases). This CDR3 is 13 amino acids long. V shed 3 bases and J shed 4 bases, with 10 bases lying between them. Germline V gene sequence: CDR1 SGHDT, CDR2 YYEEEE. The CDR3 nucleotides are TGTGCCAGCAGCTGGGTGGGGGGAGAGACCCAGTACTTC. Its protein is CASSWVGGETQYF.

V is TRBV4-3 and J is TRBJ1-6; 10 bases fit TRBD1. The CDR3 sequence is 15 residues long. J lost 10 bases, V lost 0 bases, and 3 bases had no gene match. Germline loops: CDR1 LGHNA, CDR2 YSLEER. The CDR3, as DNA: TGCGCCAGCAGCCAAGACGAGACAGGGGGCTCACCCCTCCACTTT. Its protein is CASSQDETGGSPLHF.

This clone has more than one count but fewer than ten. The chain is built from TRBV7-8 and TRBJ2-7; 7 bases line up with TRBD1. The CDR3 contains 12 residues. J gave up 4 bases and V 5 bases, and 2 bases lay outside the gene matches. Per germline, CDR1 SGHVS and CDR2 FQNEAQ. The CDR3, as DNA: TGTGCCAGCAGCCCGGACAGGTACGAGCAGTACTTC. It encodes CASSPDRYEQYF.

This rearrangement joins TRBV30 to TRBJ1-2; the match to TRBD1 covers 8 bases. With V trimmed by 8 bases and J by 4 bases, 18 bases remained unmatched. CDR3 length equals 16 residues. Germline loops: CDR1 GTSNPN, CDR2 SVGIG (reference sequence). The CDR3 protein is CAGNSLRTGFSYGYTF. The CDR3 region has the DNA TGTGCCGGAAATTCCCTTAGGACAGGGTTCTCCTATGGCTACACCTTC.

The rearrangement links TRBV30 to TRBJ2-5; D unclear. This CDR3 has 10 residues. Germline values: CDR1 GTSNPN, CDR2 SVGIG (reference sequence). Trimming removed 2 bases from V and 4 bases from J, with 2 bases in between. The CDR3 protein is CAWSLETQYF. Here the CDR3 DNA reads TGTGCCTGGAGTCTAGAGACCCAGTACTTC. The whole variable domain, remainder taken from reference TRBV30 and TRBJ2-5, is SQTIHQWPATLVQPVGSPLSLECTVEGTSNPNLYWYRQAAGRGLQLLFYSVGIGQISSEVPQNLSASRPQDRQFILSSKKLLLSDSGFYLCAWSLETQYFGPGTRLLVL.

The chain combines TRBV19 with TRBJ1-2; D not resolved. Germline V CDR1 and CDR2: LNHDA, SQIVND (reference sequence). The CDR3 is made up of 15 amino acids. V was cut by 5 bases and J by 6 bases, with 19 bases left in between. The DNA of the CDR3 is TGTGCCAGTAGTGCGGGCCCCTCACTTCCCAATGGCTACACCTTC. Translated, it gives CASSAGPSLPNGYTF.

The CDR3 nucleotides are TGCAGCGTGCGACAGGGGGCTAGGGATGAAGCTTTCTTT. Protein: CSVRQGARDEAFF. The chain links TRBV29-1 to TRBJ1-1, with 10 bases that match TRBD1. The CDR3 sequence is 13 residues long. Germline V lookup: CDR1 SQVTM, CDR2 ANQGSEA. The V gene end was trimmed by 6 bases and the J gene end by 7 bases; junction bases not matched to a gene: 8.

The genes are TRBV21-1 and TRBJ1-1. TRBV21-1 is termed a pseudogene. This CDR3 region has 14 residues. CDR3 sequence: CASSKEEKNTEAFF. The CDR3 region has the DNA TGTGCCAGCAGCAAAGAGGAGAAGAACACTGAAGCTTTCTTT.